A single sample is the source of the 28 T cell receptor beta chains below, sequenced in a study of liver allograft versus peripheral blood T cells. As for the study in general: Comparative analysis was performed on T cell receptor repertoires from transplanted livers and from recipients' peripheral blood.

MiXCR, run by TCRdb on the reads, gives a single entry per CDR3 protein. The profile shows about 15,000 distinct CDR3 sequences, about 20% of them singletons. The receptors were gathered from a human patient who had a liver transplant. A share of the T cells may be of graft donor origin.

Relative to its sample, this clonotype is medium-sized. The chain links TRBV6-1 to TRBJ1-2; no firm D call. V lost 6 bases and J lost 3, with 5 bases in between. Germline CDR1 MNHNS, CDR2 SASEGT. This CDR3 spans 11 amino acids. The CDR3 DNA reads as TGTGCCAGCAGCAGTGACTATGGCTACACCTTC. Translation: CASSSDYGYTF.

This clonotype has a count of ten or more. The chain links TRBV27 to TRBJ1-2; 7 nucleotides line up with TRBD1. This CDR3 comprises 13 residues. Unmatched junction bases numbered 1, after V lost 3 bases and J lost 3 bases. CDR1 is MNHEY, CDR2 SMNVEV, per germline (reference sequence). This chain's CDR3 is CASSFQGDYGYTF. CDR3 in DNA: TGTGCCAGCAGTTTTCAGGGGGACTATGGCTACACCTTC.

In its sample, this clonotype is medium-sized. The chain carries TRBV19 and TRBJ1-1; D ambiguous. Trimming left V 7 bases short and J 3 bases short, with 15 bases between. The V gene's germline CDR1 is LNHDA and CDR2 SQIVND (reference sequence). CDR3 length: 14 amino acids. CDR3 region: CASTPGFLDTEAFF. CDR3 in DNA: TGTGCCAGTACCCCAGGTTTTTTGGACACTGAAGCTTTCTTT.

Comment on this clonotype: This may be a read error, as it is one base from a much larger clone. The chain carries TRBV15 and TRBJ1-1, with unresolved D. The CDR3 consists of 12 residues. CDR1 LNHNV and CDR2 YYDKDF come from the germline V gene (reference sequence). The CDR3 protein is CTTSRDAGEAFF. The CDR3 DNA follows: TGTACCACCAGCAGAGATGCGGGGGAAGCTTTCTTT.

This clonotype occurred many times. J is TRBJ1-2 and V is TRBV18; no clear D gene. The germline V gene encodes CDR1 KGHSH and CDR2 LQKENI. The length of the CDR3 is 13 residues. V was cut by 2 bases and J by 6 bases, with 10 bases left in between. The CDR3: CASSPREEDGYTF. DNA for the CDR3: TGTGCCAGCTCACCAAGGGAGGAGGATGGCTACACCTTC.

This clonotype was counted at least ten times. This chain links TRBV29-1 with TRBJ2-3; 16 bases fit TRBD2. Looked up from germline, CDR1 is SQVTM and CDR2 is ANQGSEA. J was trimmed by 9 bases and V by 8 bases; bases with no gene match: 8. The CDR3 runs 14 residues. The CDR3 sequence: CSSGTSGGAGTQYF. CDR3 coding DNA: TGCAGCTCCGGGACTAGCGGGGGGGCGGGCACGCAGTATTTT.

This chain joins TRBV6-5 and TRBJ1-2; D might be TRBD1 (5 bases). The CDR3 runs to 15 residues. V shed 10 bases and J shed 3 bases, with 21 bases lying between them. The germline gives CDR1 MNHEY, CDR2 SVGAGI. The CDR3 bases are TGTGCCACACTTAGGGACGCCGAAAATTACTATGGCTACACCTTC. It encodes CATLRDAENYYGYTF.

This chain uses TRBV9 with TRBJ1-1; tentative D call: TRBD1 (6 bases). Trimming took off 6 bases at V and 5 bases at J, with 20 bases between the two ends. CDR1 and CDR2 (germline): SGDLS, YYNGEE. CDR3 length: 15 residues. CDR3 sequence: CASTLEGGAWTEAFF. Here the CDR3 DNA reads TGTGCCAGCACCCTTGAGGGGGGGGCTTGGACTGAAGCTTTCTTT. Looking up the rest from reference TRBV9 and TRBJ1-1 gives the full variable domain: DSGVTQTPKHLITATGQRVTLRCSPRSGDLSVYWYQQSLDQGLQFLIQYYNGEERAKGNILERFSAQQFPDLHSELNLSSLELGDSALYFCASTLEGGAWTEAFFGQGTRLTVV.

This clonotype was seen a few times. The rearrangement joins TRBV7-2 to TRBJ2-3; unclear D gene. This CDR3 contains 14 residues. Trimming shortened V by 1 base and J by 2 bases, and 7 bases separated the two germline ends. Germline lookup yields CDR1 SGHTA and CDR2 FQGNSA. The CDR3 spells CASSLGDPTDTQYF. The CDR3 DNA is TGTGCCAGCAGCTTAGGAGATCCCACAGATACGCAGTATTTT.

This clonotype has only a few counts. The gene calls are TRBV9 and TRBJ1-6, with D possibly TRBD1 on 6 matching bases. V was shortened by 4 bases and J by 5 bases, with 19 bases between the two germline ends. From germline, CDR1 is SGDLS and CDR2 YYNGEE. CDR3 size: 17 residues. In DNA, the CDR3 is TGTGCCAGCAGCATCGGAGGGGGGGCGCGAGATAATTCACCCCTCCACTTT. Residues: CASSIGGGARDNSPLHF.

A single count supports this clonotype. CDR3 sequence reads: CASSQGQVNTEAFF. Here the CDR3 DNA reads TGTGCCAGCAGCCAAGGACAGGTGAACACTGAAGCTTTCTTT. The chain is built from TRBV14 and TRBJ1-1, with a possible D match to TRBD1 (6 bases). The CDR3 consists of 14 residues. The germline V gene encodes CDR1 SGHDN and CDR2 FVKESK. Deletions cut 1 base from V and 0 bases from J, with 6 bases between.

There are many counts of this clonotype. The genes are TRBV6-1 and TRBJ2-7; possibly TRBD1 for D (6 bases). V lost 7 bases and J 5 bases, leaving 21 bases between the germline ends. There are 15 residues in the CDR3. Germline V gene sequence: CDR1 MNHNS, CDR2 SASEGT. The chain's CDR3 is CASTLGHGTSHEQYF. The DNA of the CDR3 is TGTGCCAGCACTTTAGGCCACGGGACATCCCACGAGCAGTACTTC.

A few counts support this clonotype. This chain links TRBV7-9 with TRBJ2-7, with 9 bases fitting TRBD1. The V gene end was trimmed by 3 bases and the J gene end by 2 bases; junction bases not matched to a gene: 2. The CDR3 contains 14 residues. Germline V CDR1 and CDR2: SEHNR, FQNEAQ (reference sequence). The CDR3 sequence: CASSLDRGAYEQYF. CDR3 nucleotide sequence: TGTGCCAGCAGCTTGGACAGGGGAGCCTACGAGCAGTACTTC.

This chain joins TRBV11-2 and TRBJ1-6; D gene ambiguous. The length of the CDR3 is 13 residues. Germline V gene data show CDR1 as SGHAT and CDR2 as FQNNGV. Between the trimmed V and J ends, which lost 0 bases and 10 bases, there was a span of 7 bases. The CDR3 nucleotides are TGTGCCAGCAGCTTAGAGGGTCGATCACCCCTCCACTTT. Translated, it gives CASSLEGRSPLHF.

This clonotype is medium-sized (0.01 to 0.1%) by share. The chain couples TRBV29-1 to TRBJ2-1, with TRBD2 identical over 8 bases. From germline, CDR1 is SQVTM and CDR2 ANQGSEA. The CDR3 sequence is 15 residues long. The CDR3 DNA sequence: TGCACCAGACGTGGTGGGCGGGGGGTCTACAATGAGCAGTTCTTC. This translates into CTRRGGRGVYNEQFF.

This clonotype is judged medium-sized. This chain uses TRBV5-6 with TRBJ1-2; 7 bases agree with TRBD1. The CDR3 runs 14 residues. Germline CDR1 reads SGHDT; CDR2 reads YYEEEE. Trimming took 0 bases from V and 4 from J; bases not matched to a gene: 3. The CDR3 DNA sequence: TGTGCCAGCAGCTTGGGGGACAGTTCCTATGGCTACACCTTC. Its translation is CASSLGDSSYGYTF.

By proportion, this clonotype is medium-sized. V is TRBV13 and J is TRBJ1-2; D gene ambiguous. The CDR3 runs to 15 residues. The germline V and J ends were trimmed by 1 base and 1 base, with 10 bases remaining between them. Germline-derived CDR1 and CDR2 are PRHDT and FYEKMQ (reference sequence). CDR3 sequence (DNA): TGTGCCAGCAGCTTAGTCGGCAGACGTAACTATGGCTACACCTTC. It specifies CASSLVGRRNYGYTF.

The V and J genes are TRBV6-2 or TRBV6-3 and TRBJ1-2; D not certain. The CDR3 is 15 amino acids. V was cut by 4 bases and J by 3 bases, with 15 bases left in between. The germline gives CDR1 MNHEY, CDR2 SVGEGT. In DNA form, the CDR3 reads TGTGCCAGCAGTTCCATTGGGCCGACGGACTATGGCTACACCTTC. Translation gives CASSSIGPTDYGYTF.

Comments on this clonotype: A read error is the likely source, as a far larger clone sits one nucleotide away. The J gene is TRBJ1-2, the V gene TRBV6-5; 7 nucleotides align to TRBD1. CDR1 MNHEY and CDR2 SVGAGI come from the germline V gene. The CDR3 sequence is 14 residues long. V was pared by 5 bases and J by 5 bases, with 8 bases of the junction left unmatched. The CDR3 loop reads CASSTRGKGYGYTF. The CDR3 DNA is TGTGCCAGCAGTACCAGGGGGAAGGGGTATGGCTACACCTTC.

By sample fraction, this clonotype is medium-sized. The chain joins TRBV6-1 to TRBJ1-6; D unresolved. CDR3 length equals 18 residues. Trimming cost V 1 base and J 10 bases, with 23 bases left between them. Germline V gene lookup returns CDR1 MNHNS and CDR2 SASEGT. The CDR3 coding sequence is TGTGCCAGCAGTGAAGAGCTCATGCGGCAGGTGGAAGAATCACCCCTCCACTTT. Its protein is CASSEELMRQVEESPLHF.

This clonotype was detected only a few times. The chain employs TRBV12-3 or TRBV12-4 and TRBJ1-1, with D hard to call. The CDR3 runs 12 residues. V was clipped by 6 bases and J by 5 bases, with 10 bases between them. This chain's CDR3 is CASSLRRTEAFF. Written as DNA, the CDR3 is TGTGCCAGCAGCCTACGAAGAACTGAAGCTTTCTTT.

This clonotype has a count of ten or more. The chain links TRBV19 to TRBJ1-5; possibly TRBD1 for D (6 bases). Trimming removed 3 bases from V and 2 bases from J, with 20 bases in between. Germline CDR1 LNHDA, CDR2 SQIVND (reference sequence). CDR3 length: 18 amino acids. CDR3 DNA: TGTGCCAGTAGTATTTACGAGGGCAGGGGTGAGCGCAATCAGCCCCAGCATTTT. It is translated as CASSIYEGRGERNQPQHF.

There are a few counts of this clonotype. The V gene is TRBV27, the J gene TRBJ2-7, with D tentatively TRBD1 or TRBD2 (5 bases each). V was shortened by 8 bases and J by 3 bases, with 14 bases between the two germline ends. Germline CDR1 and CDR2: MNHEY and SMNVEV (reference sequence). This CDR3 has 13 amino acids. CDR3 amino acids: CASGAGTNYEQYF. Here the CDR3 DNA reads TGTGCCAGCGGCGCCGGGACCAACTACGAGCAGTACTTC.

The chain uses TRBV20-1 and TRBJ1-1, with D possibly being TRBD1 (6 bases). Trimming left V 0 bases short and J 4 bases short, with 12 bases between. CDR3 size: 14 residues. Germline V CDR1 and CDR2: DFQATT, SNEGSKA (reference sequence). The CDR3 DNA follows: TGCAGTGCTAGAGATCCGAGAGGGGGCACTGAAGCTTTCTTT. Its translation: CSARDPRGGTEAFF.

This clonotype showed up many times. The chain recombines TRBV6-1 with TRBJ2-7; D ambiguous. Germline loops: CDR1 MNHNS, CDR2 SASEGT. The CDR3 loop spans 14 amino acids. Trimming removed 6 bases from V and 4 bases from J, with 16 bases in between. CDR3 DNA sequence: TGTGCCAGCAGCCGACCGGGCCAGATGTACGAGCAGTACTTC. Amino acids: CASSRPGQMYEQYF.

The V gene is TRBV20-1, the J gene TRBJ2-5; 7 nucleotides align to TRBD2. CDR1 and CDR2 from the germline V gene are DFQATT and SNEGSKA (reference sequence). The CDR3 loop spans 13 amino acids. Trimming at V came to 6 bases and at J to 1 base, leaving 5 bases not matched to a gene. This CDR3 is CSAGGRIQETQYF. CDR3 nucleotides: TGCAGTGCGGGGGGGAGGATCCAAGAGACCCAGTACTTC.

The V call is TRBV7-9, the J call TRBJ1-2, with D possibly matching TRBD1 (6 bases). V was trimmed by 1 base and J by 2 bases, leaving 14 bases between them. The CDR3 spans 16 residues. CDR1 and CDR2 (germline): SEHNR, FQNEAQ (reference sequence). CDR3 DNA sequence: TGTGCCAGCAGCTTAGGGGCGGGGGCAGCGAACTATGGCTACACCTTC. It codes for CASSLGAGAANYGYTF.

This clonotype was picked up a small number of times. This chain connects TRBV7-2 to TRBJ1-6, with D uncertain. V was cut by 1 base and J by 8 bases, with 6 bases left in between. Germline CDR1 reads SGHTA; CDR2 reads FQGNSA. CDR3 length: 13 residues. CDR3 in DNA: TGTGCCAGCAGCTTAGGGAGGGATTCACCCCTCCACTTT. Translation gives CASSLGRDSPLHF.